These T cell receptor beta chains were read from a single sample in a study of cytomegalovirus exposure and HLA in healthy donors. Profiling relied on immunoSEQ multiplex PCR, and the TCRdb table lists in-frame clones only, not all of them. The data show 160,000 or so clones, 60% to 80% seen once. Sequenced sample: PBMCs. These receptors were taken from a man aged 35 to 55 in good health and CMV-seropositive. CDR3s include the opening cysteine and the closing phenylalanine or tryptophan. Each record gives: clone size, V gene, D gene, J gene, CDR3 DNA, CDR3 protein. D genes are given only for firm matches. Clone size is given for some rows only: seen once, a few or many times, or a class if the clone is expanded.

>.|TRBV5-6|TRBD2|TRBJ2-1
TGTGCCAGCAGCTTGCTAGCGGGGACCAATGAGCAGTTCTTC
CASSLLAGTNEQFF
>.|TRBV9|.|TRBJ2-1
TGTGCCAGCAGCGTAGATTATGATGAGCAGTTCTTC
CASSVDYDEQFF
>.|TRBV11-3|TRBD1|TRBJ1-4
TGTGCCAGCAGCACCTCCGGGACAGGTGAAAAACTGTTTTTT
CASSTSGTGEKLFF
>.|TRBV2|TRBD1|TRBJ2-3
TGTGCCAGCACGGGACAGGGATTTGATACGCAGTATTTT
CASTGQGFDTQYF
>.|TRBV5-1|TRBD1|TRBJ2-7
TGCGCCAGCAGCTTGGGAGCCGGACAGGTCCTGTTCGAGCAGTACTTC
CASSLGAGQVLFEQYF
>.|TRBV28|.|TRBJ1-2
TGTGCCAGCACAGTCACCATTGGCGGGTATGGCTACACCTTC
CASTVTIGGYGYTF
>.|TRBV28|.|TRBJ1-1
TGTGCCAGCGCAGTAGTTACGCAGGGTCGGTTAGGCACTGAAGCTTTCTTT
CASAVVTQGRLGTEAFF
>.|TRBV6-1|TRBD1|TRBJ1-2
TGTGCCACAAGTCGGGACAGTTCGGAATATGGCTACACCTTC
CATSRDSSEYGYTF
>.|TRBV19|TRBD1|TRBJ1-5
TGTGCCAGTAGTGGAGTGGGACAGAGGAGCAATCAGCCCCAGCATTTT
CASSGVGQRSNQPQHF
>few|TRBV5-1|.|TRBJ2-3
TGCGCCAGCAGCTTGGGGCCTAGCTCGGATACGCAGTATTTT
CASSLGPSSDTQYF
>.|TRBV27|.|TRBJ1-2
TGTGCCAGCAGTCCTCAGGTGACCTATGGCTACACCTTC
CASSPQVTYGYTF
>.|TRBV5-1|TRBD2|TRBJ2-1
TGCGCCAGCAACAAACTTGGACTAGCGGGGCTTAGCTCCTACAATGAGCAGTTCTTC
CASNKLGLAGLSSYNEQFF
>.|TRBV5-1|TRBD2|TRBJ2-1
TGCGCCAGCAGTCCGGGACTAGCGACCTACAATGAGCAGTTCTTC
CASSPGLATYNEQFF
>.|TRBV4-1|.|TRBJ2-1
TGCGCCAGCAGCCAAGAGTGGAGACTCGTGCCCTACAATGAGCAGTTCTTC
CASSQEWRLVPYNEQFF
>.|TRBV2|TRBD2|TRBJ2-1
TGTGCCAGCAGGGCCAGACTAGCGGGAGAAAATGAGCAGTTCTTC
CASRARLAGENEQFF
>.|TRBV7-3|.|TRBJ2-7
TGTGCCAGCAGCCCCCCCTCGGAAAGGGGATTCTACGAGCAGTACTTC
CASSPPSERGFYEQYF
>.|TRBV6-1|TRBD2|TRBJ2-7
TGTGCCAGCAGCCAGACTAGCGGGAGTTACGAGCAGTACTTC
CASSQTSGSYEQYF
>.|TRBV5-1|.|TRBJ1-4
TGCGCTGTGGGGACAAATGAAAAACTGTTTTTT
CAVGTNEKLFF
>few|TRBV5-1|TRBD2|TRBJ2-7
TGCGCCAGCAGCTGGGAAACTAGCGGGAGCAGCTACGAGCAGTACTTC
CASSWETSGSSYEQYF
>.|TRBV27|.|TRBJ1-6
TGTGCCAGCAGTCTCTCAGGCTCCTATAATTCACCCCTCCACTTT
CASSLSGSYNSPLHF
>.|TRBV6-5|.|TRBJ2-5
TGTGCCAGCAGTTACGTCAGACAAGAGACCCAGTACTTC
CASSYVRQETQYF
>.|TRBV25-1|TRBD1|TRBJ2-7
TGTGCCAGCAGTCATTGGGACAGGGGGCGCGACGAGCAGTACTTC
CASSHWDRGRDEQYF
>few|TRBV5-6|TRBD1|TRBJ2-6
TGTGCCAGCAGCTCACAGGGGGTAATACCCTCTGGGGCCAACGTCCTGACTTTC
CASSSQGVIPSGANVLTF
>.|TRBV7-9|TRBD1|TRBJ1-1
TGTGCCAGCAGCTTAGGGGGGACAGGGGGGTACACTGAAGCTTTCTTT
CASSLGGTGGYTEAFF
>once|TRBV7-3|.|TRBJ2-1
TGTGCCAGCAGCTATGACTTCAATGAGCAGTTCTTC
CASSYDFNEQFF
>.|TRBV9|.|TRBJ1-3
TGTGCCAGCAGCGTAGAGGGGATTGGAAACACCATATATTTT
CASSVEGIGNTIYF
>few|TRBV5-8|TRBD2|TRBJ2-1
TGTGCCAGCAGCTTGGGCGACAGCGGGAGAGGTGGTGAGCAGTTCTTC
CASSLGDSGRGGEQFF
>.|TRBV2|.|TRBJ2-5
TGTGCCAGCAGTGGAAGACAGGTACAAGAGACCCAGTACTTC
CASSGRQVQETQYF
>.|TRBV14|TRBD2|TRBJ2-7
TGTGCCAGCAGCCAAGAGGGGGGGATGTACTTC
CASSQEGGMYF
>.|TRBV5-1|.|TRBJ2-7
TGCGCCAGCAGCTCCTTCGGACAGACCTACGAGCAGTACTTC
CASSSFGQTYEQYF
>.|TRBV9|.|TRBJ2-7
TGTGCCAGCAGCGTAGCGGCGGGACTCGGAACCTACGAGCAGTACTTC
CASSVAAGLGTYEQYF
>.|TRBV27|.|TRBJ1-1
TGTGCCAGCAGAGCATGGACAGTCGGGAACACTGAAGCTTTCTTT
CASRAWTVGNTEAFF
>.|TRBV7-9|.|TRBJ1-6
TGTGCCAGCAGCACCTCCTGGACAGACGGGTATAATTCACCCCTCCACTTT
CASSTSWTDGYNSPLHF
>.|TRBV9|TRBD2|TRBJ2-1
TGTGCCAGCAGCCTCAATAGCGGGAGCGACTACAATGAGCAGTTCTTC
CASSLNSGSDYNEQFF
>.|TRBV6-6|.|TRBJ2-7
TGTGCCAGCAGCACGCAGGGTGCCTACGAGCAGTACTTC
CASSTQGAYEQYF
>.|TRBV6-5|.|TRBJ2-7
TGTGCCAGCAGTAGCCGACAGAGAAGCTCCTACGAGCAGTACTTC
CASSSRQRSSYEQYF
>.|TRBV7-8|TRBD2|TRBJ2-1
TGTGCCAGCAGCTTAGCGCTCACTCAAGCGGGAGGACTCTACAATGAGCAGTTCTTC
CASSLALTQAGGLYNEQFF
>.|TRBV5-6|TRBD1|TRBJ2-3
TGTGCCAGCAGCTTGGGACAGGGGCGCACAGATACGCAGTATTTT
CASSLGQGRTDTQYF
>.|TRBV19|.|TRBJ2-3
TGTGCCAGTAGTAGGGGGGACGACACAGATACGCAGTATTTT
CASSRGDDTDTQYF
>.|TRBV11-2|.|TRBJ2-4
TGTGCCAGCAGCTTTGGGCAGCCACAGGGCAGTCAGTACTTC
CASSFGQPQGSQYF
>.|TRBV6-1|TRBD2|TRBJ2-7
TGTGCCAGCACTCCGACTAGCGGGAGACGCTACGAGCAGTACTTC
CASTPTSGRRYEQYF
>.|TRBV6-5|.|TRBJ2-7
TGTGCCAGCAGTTACTCGTTAGGGGAAGGTGAGCAGTACTTC
CASSYSLGEGEQYF
>.|TRBV2|TRBD2|TRBJ2-7
TGTGCCAGCAGTGGGCTAGCGGCCCAATACGAGCAGTACTTC
CASSGLAAQYEQYF
>.|TRBV6-1|.|TRBJ2-7
TGTGCCAGCACCCTCGTCCTCTCCGGGGGTGAGCAGTACTTC
CASTLVLSGGEQYF
>.|TRBV5-1|TRBD2|TRBJ2-5
TGCGCCAGCAGTATGGGAGGGCACCTACAAGAGACCCAGTACTTC
CASSMGGHLQETQYF
>.|TRBV5-1|.|TRBJ2-1
TGCGCCAGCAGCTTGGGGCTAGAGGGTTTTGAGCAGTTCTTC
CASSLGLEGFEQFF
>few|TRBV5-1|.|TRBJ2-1
TGCGCCAGCAGCTTTTCCGACTTCCATCCCTACAATGAGCAGTTCTTC
CASSFSDFHPYNEQFF
>.|TRBV18|.|TRBJ1-6
TGTGCCAGCTCACCTTCCGGGGGGCCGAATTCACCCCTCCACTTT
CASSPSGGPNSPLHF
>once|TRBV29-1|TRBD1|TRBJ2-3
TGCAGCGTTGAGGGAGACAGGGTCCCAGATACGCAGTATTTT
CSVEGDRVPDTQYF
>.|TRBV30|.|TRBJ2-7
TGTGCCTGGAGCCCTAGCTCCTACGAGCAGTACTTC
CAWSPSSYEQYF
>.|TRBV7-7|TRBD1|TRBJ1-1
TGTGCTAGCAGCCGGGACAGGGATGCTGAAGCTTTCTTT
CASSRDRDAEAFF
>.|TRBV27|TRBD1|TRBJ2-7
TGTGCCAGCAGCTCCGGGCGGGGACAGGGGGCTTGGGTCGAGCAGTACTTC
CASSSGRGQGAWVEQYF
>.|TRBV15|.|TRBJ1-5
TGTGCCACCAGCGGCGGGATAGGTCAGCCCCAGCATTTT
CATSGGIGQPQHF
>.|TRBV30|.|TRBJ2-4
TGTGCCTGGAGTGACAGGGTCGCGGACAGTCAGTACTTC
CAWSDRVADSQYF
>.|TRBV19|.|TRBJ2-7
TGTGCCAGTAGTCGCGATAGCGGTAGTTACGAGCAGTACTTC
CASSRDSGSYEQYF